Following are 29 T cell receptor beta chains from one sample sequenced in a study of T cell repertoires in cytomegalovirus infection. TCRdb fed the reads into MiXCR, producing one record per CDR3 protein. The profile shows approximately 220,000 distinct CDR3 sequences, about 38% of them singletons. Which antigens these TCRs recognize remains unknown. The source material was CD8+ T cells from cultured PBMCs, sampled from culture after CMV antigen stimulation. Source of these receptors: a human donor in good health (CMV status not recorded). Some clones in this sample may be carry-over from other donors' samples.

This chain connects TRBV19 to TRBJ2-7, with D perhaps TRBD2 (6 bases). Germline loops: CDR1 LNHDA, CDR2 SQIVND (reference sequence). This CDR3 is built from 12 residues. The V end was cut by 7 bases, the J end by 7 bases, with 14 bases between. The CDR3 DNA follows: TGTGCCAGTACCGGGCGGGGAAGGGAGCAGTACTTC. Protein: CASTGRGREQYF.

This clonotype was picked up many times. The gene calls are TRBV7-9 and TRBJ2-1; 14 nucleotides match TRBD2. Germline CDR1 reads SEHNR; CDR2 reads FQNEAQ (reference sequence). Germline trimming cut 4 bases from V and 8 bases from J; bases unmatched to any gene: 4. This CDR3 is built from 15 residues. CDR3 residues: CASSSGLAGVYEQFF. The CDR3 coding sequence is TGTGCCAGCAGCTCGGGACTAGCGGGAGTTTATGAGCAGTTCTTC.

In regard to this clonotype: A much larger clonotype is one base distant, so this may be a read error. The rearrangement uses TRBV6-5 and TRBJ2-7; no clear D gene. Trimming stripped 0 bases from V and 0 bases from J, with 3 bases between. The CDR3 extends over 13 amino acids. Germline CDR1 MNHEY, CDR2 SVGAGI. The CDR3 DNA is TGTGCCAGCAGTTACTCGACCTCCTACGAGCAGTACTTC. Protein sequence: CASSYSTSYEQYF.

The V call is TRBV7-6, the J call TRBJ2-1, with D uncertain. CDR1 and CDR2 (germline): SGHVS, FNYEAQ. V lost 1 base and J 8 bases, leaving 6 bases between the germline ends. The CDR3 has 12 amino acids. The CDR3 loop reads CASSLDGHEQFF. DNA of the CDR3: TGTGCCAGCAGCTTAGACGGCCATGAGCAGTTCTTC.

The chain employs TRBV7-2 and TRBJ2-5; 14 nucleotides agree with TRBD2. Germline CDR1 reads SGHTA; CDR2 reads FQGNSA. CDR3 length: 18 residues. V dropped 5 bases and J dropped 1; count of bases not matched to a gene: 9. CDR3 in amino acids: CASSAGTSGGALQETQYF. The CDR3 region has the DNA TGTGCCAGCAGCGCCGGGACTAGCGGGGGAGCCCTCCAAGAGACCCAGTACTTC.

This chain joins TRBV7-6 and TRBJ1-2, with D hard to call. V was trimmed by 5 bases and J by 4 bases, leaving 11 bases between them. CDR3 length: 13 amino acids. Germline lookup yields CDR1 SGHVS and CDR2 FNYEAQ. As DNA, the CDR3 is TGTGCCAGCAGCCCTGGCGCTTCCTATGGCTACACCTTC. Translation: CASSPGASYGYTF.

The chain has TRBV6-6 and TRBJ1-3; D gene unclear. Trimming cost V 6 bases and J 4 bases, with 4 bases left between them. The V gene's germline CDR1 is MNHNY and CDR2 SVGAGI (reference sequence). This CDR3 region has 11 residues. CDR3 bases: TGTGCCAGCAGCATAGGAAACACCATATATTTT. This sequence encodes CASSIGNTIYF.

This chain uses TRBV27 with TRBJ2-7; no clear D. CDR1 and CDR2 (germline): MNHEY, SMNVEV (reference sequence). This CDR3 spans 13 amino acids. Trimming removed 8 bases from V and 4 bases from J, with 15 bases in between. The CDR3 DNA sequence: TGTGCCAGCGCCTACTACTTGGGATACGAGCAGTACTTC. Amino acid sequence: CASAYYLGYEQYF.

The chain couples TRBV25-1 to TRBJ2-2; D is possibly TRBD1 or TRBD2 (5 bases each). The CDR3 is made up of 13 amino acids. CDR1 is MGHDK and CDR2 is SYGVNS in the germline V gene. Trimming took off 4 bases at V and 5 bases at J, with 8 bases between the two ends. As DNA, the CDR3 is TGTGCCAGCAGTGGTGGGGGTACCGGGGAGCTGTTTTTT. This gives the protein CASSGGGTGELFF.

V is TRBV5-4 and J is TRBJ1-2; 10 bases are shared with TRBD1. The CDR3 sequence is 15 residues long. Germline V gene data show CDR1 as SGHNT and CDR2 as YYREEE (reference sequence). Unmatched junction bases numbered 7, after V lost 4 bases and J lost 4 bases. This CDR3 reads CASSGDRGVTYGYTF. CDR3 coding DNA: TGTGCCAGCAGCGGGGACAGGGGAGTAACCTATGGCTACACCTTC. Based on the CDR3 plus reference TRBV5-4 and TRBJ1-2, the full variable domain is ETGVTQSPTHLIKTRGQQVTLRCSSQSGHNTVSWYQQALGQGPQFIFQYYREEENGRGNFPPRFSGLQFPNYSSELNVNALELDDSALYLCASSGDRGVTYGYTFGSGTRLTVV.

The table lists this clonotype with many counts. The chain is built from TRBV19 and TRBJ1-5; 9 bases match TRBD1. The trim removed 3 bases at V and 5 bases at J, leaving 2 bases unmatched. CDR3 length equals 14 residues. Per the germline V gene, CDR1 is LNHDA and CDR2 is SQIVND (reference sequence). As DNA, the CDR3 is TGTGCCAGTAGTATTGGGACAGGGTATCAGCCCCAGCATTTT. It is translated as CASSIGTGYQPQHF.

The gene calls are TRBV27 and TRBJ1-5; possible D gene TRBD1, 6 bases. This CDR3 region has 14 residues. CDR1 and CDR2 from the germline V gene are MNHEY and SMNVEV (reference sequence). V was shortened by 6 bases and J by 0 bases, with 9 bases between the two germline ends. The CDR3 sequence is CASSSDSSNQPQHF. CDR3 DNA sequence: TGTGCCAGCAGCTCGGACAGTAGCAATCAGCCCCAGCATTTT.

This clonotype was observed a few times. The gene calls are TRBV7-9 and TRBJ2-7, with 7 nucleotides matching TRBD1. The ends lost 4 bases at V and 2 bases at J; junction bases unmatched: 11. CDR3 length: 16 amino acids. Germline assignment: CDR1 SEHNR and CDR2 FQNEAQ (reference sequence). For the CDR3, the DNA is TGTGCCAGCAGCTCTCCTACGGGACAGACCACCTACGAGCAGTACTTC. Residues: CASSSPTGQTTYEQYF.

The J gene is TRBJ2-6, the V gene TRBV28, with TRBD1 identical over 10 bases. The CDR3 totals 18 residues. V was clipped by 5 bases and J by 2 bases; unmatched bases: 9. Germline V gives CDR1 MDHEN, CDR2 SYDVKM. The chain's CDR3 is CASSPPGQGLTGANVLTF. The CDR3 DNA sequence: TGTGCCAGCAGTCCCCCGGGACAGGGGCTGACTGGGGCCAACGTCCTGACTTTC.

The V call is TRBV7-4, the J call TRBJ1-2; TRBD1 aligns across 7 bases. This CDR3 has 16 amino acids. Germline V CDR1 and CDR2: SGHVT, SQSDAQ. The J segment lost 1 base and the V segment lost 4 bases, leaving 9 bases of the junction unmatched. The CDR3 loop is CASSSGQDGINYGYTF. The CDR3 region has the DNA TGTGCCAGCAGCTCCGGACAGGATGGGATTAACTATGGCTACACCTTC.

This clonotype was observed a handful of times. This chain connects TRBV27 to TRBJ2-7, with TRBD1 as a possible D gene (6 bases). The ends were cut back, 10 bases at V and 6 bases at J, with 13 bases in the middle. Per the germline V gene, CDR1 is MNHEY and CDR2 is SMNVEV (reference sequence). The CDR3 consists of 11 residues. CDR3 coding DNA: TGTGCCATCCGAAGGGGGATCGAGCAGTACTTC. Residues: CAIRRGIEQYF.

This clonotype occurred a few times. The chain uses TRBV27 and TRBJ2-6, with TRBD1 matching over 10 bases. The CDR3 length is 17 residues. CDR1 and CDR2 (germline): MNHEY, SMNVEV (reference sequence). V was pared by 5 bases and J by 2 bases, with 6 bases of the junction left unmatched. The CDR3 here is CASSLRTGGAGANVLTF. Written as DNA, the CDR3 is TGTGCCAGCAGTCTAAGGACAGGGGGTGCTGGGGCCAACGTCCTGACTTTC.

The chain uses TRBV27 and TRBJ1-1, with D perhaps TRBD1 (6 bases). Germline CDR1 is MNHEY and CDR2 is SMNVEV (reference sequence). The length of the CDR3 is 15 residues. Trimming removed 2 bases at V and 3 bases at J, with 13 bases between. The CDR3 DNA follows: TGTGCCAGCAGTTTACGTACAGGGTCGGACACTGAAGCTTTCTTT. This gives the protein CASSLRTGSDTEAFF.

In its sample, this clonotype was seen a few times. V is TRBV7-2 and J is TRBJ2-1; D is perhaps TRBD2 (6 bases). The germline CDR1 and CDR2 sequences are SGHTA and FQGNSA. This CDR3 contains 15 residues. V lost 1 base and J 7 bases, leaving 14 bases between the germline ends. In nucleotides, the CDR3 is TGTGCCAGCAGCTTAGTCCCGCTAGCGCGGAATGAGCAGTTCTTC. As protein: CASSLVPLARNEQFF.

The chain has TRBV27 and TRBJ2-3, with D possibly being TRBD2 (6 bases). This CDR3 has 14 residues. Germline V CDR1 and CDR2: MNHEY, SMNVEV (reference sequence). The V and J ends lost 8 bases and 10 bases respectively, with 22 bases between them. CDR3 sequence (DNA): TGTGCCAGCGGCCGCACTCCCTGGAGGGGTGCGCAGTATTTT. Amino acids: CASGRTPWRGAQYF.

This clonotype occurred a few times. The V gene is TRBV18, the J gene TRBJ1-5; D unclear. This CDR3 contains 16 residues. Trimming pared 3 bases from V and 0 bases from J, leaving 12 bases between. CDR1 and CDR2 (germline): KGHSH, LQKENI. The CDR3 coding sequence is TGTGCCAGCTCACCGACGACAAATAATAGCAATCAGCCCCAGCATTTT. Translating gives CASSPTTNNSNQPQHF.

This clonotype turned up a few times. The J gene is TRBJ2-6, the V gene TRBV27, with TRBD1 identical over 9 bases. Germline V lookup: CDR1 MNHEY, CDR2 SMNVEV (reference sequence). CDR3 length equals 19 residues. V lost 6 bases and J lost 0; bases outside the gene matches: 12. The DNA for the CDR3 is TGTGCCAGCAGGGCCTGGGGGGACAGGGTTGACTCTGGGGCCAACGTCCTGACTTTC. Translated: CASRAWGDRVDSGANVLTF. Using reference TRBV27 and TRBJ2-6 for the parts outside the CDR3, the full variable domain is EAQVTQNPRYLITVTGKKLTVTCSQNMNHEYMSWYRQDPGLGLRQIYYSMNVEVTDKGDVPEGYKVSRKEKRNFPLILESPSPNQTSLYFCASRAWGDRVDSGANVLTFGAGSRLTVL.

In DNA form, the CDR3 reads TGTGCCAGCAGTGCCCTGAGACATGGCGCCGATACGCAGTATTTT. This sequence encodes CASSALRHGADTQYF. The gene calls are TRBV12-3 or TRBV12-4 and TRBJ2-3; D remains unclear. Trimming shortened V by 5 bases and J by 6 bases, and 18 bases separated the two germline ends. CDR3 length: 15 amino acids.

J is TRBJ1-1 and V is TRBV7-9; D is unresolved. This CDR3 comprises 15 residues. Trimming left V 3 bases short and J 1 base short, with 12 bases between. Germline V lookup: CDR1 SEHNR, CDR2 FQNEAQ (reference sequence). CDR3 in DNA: TGTGCCAGCAGCTTCTTCGCGGGAACGAACACTGAAGCTTTCTTT. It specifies CASSFFAGTNTEAFF.

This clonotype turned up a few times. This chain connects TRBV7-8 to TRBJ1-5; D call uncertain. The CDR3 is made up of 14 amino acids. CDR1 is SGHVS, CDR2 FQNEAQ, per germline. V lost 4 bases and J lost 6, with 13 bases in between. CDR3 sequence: CASSSGPMGQPQHF. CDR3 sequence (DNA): TGTGCCAGCAGCTCTGGACCGATGGGTCAGCCCCAGCATTTT.

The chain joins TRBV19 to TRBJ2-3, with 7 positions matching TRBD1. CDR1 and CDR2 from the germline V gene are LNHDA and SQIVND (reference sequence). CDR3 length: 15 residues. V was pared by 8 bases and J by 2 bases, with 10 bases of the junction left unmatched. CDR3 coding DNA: TGTGCCAGTCCTCAGGGGACAGTCATCACAGATACGCAGTATTTT. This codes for CASPQGTVITDTQYF. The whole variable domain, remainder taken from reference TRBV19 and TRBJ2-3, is DGGITQSPKYLFRKEGQNVTLSCEQNLNHDAMYWYRQDPGQGLRLIYYSQIVNDFQKGDIAEGYSVSREKKESFPLTVTSAQKNPTAFYLCASPQGTVITDTQYFGPGTRLTVL.

Written as DNA, the CDR3 is TGCGCCAGCAGTGAGAGTAGGTACAATGAGCAGTTCTTC. The encoded protein is CASSESRYNEQFF. This chain joins TRBV10-1 and TRBJ2-1; D is uncertain. V was shortened by 2 bases and J by 4 bases, with 6 bases between the two germline ends. The germline V gene encodes CDR1 WNHNN and CDR2 SYGVQD (reference sequence). This CDR3 spans 13 amino acids.

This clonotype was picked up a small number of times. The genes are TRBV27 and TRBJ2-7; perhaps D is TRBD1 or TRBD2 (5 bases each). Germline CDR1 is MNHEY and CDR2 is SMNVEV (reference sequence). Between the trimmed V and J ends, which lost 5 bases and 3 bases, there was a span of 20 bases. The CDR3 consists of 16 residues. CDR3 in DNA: TGTGCCAGCAGTCCTGGGACCCAGCAGGATTACTACGAGCAGTACTTC. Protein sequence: CASSPGTQQDYYEQYF.

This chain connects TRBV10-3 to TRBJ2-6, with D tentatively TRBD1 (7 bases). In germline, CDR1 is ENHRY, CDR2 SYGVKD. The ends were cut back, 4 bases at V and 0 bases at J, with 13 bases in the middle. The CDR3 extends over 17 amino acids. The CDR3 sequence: CAISGPGGTSGANVLTF. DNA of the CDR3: TGTGCCATCAGTGGGCCAGGGGGGACCTCTGGGGCCAACGTCCTGACTTTC.